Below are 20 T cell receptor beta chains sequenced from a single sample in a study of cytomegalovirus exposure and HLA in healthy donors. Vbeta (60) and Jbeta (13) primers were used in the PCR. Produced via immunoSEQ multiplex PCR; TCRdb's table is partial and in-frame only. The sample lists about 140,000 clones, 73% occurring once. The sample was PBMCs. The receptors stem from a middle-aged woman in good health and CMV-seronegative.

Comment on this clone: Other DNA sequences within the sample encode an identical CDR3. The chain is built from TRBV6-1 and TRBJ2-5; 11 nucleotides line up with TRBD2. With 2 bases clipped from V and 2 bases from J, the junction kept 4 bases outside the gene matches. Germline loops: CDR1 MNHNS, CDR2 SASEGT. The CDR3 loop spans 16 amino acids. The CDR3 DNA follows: TGTGCCAGCAGTGAAAGGCTAGCGGGGGGTCAAGAGACCCAGTACTTC. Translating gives CASSERLAGGQETQYF.

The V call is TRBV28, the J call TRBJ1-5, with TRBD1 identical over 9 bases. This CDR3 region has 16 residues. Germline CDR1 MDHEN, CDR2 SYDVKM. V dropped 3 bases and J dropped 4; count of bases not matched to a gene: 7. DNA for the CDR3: TGTGCCAGCAGTTTTATAAAAGGACAGGGGAATCAGCCCCAGCATTTT. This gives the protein CASSFIKGQGNQPQHF.

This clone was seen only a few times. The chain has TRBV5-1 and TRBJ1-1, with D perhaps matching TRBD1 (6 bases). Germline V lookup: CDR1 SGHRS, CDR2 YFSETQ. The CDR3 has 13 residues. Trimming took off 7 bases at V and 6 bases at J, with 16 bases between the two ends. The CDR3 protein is CASYDRDKAEAFF. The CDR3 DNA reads TGCGCCAGCTACGACCGGGACAAGGCTGAAGCTTTCTTT.

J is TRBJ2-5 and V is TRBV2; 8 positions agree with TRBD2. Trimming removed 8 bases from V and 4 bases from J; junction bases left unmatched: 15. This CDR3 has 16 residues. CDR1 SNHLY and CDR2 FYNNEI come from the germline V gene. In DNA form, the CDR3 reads TGTGCCAGCTCGGGGGGGCGCGGGGAGGTGGGAGAGACCCAGTACTTC. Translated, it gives CASSGGRGEVGETQYF.

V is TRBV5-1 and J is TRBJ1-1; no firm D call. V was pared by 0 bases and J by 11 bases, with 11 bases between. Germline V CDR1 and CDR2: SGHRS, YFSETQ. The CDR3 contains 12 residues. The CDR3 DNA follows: TGCGCCAGCAGCTTGGAGGGAGTCGGCGCTTTCTTT. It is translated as CASSLEGVGAFF.

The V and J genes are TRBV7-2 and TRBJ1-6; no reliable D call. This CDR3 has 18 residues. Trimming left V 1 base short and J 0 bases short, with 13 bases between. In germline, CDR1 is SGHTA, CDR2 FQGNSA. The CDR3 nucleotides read TGTGCCAGCAGCTTAGTGTCCCTCCCGAGCTCCTATAATTCACCCCTCCACTTT. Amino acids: CASSLVSLPSSYNSPLHF.

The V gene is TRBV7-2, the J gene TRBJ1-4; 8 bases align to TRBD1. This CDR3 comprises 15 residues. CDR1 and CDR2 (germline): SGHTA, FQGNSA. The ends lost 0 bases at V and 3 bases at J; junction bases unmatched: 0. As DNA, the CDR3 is TGTGCCAGCAGCTTAGCGACAGGGGCTAATGAAAAACTGTTTTTT. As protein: CASSLATGANEKLFF.

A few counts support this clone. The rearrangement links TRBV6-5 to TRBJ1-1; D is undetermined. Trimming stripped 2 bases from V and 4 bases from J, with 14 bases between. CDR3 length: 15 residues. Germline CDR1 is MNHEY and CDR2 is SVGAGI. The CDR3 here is CASSYDGFGSTEAFF. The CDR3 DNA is TGTGCCAGCAGTTACGATGGATTCGGGTCCACTGAAGCTTTCTTT.

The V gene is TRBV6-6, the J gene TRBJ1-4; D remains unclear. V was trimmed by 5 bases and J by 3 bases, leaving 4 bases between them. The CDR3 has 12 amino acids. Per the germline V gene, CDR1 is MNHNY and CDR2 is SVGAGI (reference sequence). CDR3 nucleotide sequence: TGTGCCAGCAGTCGGGCTAATGAAAAACTGTTTTTT. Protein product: CASSRANEKLFF.

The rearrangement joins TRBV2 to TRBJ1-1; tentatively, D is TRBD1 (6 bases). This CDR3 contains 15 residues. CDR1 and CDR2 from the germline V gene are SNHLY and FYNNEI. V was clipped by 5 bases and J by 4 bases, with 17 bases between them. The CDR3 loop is CASSRQAVGGTEAFF. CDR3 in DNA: TGTGCCAGCAGTCGACAGGCCGTTGGGGGCACTGAAGCTTTCTTT.

This CDR3 reads CASSVGGGENIQYF. DNA of the CDR3: TGTGCCAGCAGCGTAGGCGGGGGGGAAAACATTCAGTACTTC. The chain combines TRBV9 with TRBJ2-4; TRBD2 matches 9 bases. Germline values: CDR1 SGDLS, CDR2 YYNGEE. The CDR3 is 14 residues long. The V and J ends lost 0 bases and 5 bases, in that order; junction bases with no gene match: 0.

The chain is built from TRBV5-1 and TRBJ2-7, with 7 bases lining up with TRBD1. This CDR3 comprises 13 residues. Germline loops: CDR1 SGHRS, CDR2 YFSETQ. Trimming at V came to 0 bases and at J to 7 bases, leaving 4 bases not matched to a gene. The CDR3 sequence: CASSLEGGDEQYF. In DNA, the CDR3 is TGCGCCAGCAGCTTGGAAGGGGGCGATGAGCAGTACTTC.

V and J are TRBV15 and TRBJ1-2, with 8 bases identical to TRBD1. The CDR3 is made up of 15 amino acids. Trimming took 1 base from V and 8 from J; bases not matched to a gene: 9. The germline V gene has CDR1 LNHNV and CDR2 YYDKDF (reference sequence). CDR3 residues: CATSRVLGQGVGYTF. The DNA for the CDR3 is TGTGCCACCAGCAGAGTTTTAGGACAGGGTGTGGGCTACACCTTC.

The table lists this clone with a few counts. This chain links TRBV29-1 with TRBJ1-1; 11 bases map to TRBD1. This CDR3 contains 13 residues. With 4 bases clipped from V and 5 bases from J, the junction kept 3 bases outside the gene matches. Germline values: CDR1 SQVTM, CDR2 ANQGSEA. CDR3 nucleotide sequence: TGCAGCGTTGGTGGGACAGGGGGGACTGAAGCTTTCTTT. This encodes CSVGGTGGTEAFF. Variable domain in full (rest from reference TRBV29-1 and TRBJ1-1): SAVISQKPSRDICQRGTSLTIQCQVDSQVTMMFWYRQQPGQSLTLIATANQGSEATYESGFVIDKFPISRPNLTFSTLTVSNMSPEDSSIYLCSVGGTGGTEAFFGQGTRLTVV.

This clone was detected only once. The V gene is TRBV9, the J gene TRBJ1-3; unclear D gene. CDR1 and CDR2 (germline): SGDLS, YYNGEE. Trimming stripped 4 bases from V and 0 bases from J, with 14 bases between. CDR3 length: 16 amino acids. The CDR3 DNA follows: TGTGCCAGCAGCACGGGGATGTTAATCTCTGGAAACACCATATATTTT. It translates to CASSTGMLISGNTIYF.

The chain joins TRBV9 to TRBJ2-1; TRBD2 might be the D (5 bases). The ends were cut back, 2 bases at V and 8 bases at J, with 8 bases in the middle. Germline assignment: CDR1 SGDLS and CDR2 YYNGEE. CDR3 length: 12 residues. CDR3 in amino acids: CASSVSADEQFF. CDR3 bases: TGTGCCAGCAGCGTTAGCGCCGATGAGCAGTTCTTC. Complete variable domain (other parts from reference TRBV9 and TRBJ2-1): DSGVTQTPKHLITATGQRVTLRCSPRSGDLSVYWYQQSLDQGLQFLIQYYNGEERAKGNILERFSAQQFPDLHSELNLSSLELGDSALYFCASSVSADEQFFGPGTRLTVL.

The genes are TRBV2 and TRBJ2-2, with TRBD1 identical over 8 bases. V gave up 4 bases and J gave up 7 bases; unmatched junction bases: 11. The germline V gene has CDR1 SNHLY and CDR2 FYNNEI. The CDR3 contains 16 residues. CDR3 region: CASSGPRTGSGGELFF. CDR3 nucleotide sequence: TGTGCCAGCAGTGGACCTCGGACAGGGAGTGGCGGGGAGCTGTTTTTT. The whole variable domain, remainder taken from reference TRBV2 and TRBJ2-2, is EPEVTQTPSHQVTQMGQEVILRCVPISNHLYFYWYRQILGQKVEFLVSFYNNEISEKSEIFDDQFSVERPDGSNFTLKIRSTKLEDSAMYFCASSGPRTGSGGELFFGEGSRLTVL.

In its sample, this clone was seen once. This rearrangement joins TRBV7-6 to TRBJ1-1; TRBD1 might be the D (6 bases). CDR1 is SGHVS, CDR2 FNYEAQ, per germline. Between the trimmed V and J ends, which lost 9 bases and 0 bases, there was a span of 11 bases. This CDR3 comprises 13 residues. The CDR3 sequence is CASADRLNTEAFF. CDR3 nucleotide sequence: TGTGCCAGTGCGGACAGACTGAACACTGAAGCTTTCTTT.

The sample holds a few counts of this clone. The CDR3 region has the DNA TGTGCCAGTAGTATTTACGGGACAGAAGATGAAAAACTGTTTTTT. Its protein is CASSIYGTEDEKLFF. This chain joins TRBV19 and TRBJ1-4; TRBD1 aligns across 7 bases. The CDR3 has 15 amino acids. V lost 3 bases and J lost 6; bases outside the gene matches: 7. Germline V gene sequence: CDR1 LNHDA, CDR2 SQIVND (reference sequence).

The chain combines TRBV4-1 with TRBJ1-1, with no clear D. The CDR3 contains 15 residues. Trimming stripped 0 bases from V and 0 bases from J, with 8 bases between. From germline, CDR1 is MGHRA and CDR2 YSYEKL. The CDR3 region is CASSQEFSVNTEAFF. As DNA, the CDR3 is TGCGCCAGCAGCCAAGAGTTCAGCGTGAACACTGAAGCTTTCTTT.